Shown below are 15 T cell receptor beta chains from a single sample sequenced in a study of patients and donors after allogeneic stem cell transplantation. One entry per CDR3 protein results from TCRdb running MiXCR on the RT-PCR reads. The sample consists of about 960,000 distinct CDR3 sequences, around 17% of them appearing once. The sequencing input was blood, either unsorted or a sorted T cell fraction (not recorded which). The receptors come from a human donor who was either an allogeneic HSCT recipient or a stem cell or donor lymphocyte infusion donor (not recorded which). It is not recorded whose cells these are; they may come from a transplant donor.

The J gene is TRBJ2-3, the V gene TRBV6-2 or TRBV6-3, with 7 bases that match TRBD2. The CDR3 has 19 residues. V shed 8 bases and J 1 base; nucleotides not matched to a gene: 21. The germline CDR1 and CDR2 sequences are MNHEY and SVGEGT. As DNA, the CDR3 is TGTGCCAGCTCCCCTCTCCGGGATGGATACGGGAGGCGCACAGATACGCAGTATTTT. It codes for CASSPLRDGYGRRTDTQYF.

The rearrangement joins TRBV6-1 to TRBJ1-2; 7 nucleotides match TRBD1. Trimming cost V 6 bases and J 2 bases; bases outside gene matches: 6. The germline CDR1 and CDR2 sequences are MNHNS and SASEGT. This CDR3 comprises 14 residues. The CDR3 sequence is CASRSRDSNYGYTF. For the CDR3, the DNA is TGTGCCAGCAGGTCGCGGGACAGCAACTATGGCTACACCTTC.

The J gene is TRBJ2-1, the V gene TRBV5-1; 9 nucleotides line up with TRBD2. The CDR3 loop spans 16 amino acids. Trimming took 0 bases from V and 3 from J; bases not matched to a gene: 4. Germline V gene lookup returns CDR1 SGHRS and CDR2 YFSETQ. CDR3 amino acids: CASSLGGRAFYNEQFF. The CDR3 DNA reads TGCGCCAGCAGCTTGGGCGGGAGGGCCTTCTACAATGAGCAGTTCTTC.

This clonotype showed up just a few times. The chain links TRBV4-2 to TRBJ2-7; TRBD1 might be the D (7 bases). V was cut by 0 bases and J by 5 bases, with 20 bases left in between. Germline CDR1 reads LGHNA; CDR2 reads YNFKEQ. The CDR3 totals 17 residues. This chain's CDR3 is CASSQDIKAGGRNEQYF. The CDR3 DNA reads TGTGCCAGCAGCCAAGATATTAAGGCAGGGGGGAGAAACGAGCAGTACTTC.

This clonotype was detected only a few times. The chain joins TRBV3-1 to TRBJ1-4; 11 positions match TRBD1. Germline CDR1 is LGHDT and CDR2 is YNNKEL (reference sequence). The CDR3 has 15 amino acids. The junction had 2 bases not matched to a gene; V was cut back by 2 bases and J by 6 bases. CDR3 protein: CASSQRTGGDEKLFF. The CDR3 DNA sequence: TGTGCCAGCAGCCAACGGACAGGGGGCGATGAAAAACTGTTTTTT.

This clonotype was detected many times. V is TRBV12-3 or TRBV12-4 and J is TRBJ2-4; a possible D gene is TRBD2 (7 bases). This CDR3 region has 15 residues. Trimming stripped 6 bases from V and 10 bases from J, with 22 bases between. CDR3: CASSQGGGARDIQYF. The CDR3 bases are TGTGCCAGCAGCCAGGGCGGGGGCGCGAGGGATATTCAGTACTTC.

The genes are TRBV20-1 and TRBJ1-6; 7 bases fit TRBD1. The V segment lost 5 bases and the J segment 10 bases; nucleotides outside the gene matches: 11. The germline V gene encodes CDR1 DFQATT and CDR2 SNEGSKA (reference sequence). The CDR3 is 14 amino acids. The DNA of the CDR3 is TGCAGTGCTGTATCCGACAGGGTATTCTCACCCCTCCACTTT. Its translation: CSAVSDRVFSPLHF.

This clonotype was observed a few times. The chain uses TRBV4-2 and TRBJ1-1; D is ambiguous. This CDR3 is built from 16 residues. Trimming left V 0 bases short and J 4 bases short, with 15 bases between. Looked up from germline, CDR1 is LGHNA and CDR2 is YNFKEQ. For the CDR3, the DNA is TGTGCCAGCAGCCAAGATGTAGGCGCGGGGAGCACTGAAGCTTTCTTT. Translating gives CASSQDVGAGSTEAFF.

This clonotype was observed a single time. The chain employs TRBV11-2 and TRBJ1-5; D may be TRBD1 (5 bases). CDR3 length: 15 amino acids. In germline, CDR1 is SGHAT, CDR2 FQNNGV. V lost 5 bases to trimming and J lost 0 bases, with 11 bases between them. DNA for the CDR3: TGTGCCAGCAGCCTACTTAGGGGTAGCAATCAGCCCCAGCATTTT. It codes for CASSLLRGSNQPQHF.

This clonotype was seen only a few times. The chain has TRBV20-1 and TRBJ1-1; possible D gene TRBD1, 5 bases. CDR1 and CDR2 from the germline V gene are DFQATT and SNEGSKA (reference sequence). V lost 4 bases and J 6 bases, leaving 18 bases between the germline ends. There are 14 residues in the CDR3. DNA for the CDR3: TGCAGTGCTATTTTTCGGGGCTTAGTCCCTGAAGCTTTCTTT. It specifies CSAIFRGLVPEAFF.

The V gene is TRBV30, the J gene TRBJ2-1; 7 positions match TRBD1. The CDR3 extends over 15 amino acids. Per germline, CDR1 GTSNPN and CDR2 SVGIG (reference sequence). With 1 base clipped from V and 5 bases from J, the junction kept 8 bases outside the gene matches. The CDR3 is CAWSGGTGAHNEQFF. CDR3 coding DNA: TGTGCCTGGAGTGGGGGTACAGGGGCTCACAATGAGCAGTTCTTC.

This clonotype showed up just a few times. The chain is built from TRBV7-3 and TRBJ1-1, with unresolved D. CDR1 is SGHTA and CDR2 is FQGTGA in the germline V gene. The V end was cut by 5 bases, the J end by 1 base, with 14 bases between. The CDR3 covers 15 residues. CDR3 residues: CASSPDGRGNTEAFF. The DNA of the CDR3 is TGTGCCAGCAGCCCCGATGGGCGGGGGAACACTGAAGCTTTCTTT.

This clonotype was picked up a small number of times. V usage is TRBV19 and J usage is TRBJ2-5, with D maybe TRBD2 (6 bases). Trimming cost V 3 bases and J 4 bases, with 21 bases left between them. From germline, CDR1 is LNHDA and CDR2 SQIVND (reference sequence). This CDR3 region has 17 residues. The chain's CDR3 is CASSIYGAEVGGETQYF. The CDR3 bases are TGTGCCAGTAGTATCTATGGGGCGGAGGTCGGGGGAGAGACCCAGTACTTC. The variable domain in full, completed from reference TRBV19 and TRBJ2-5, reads DGGITQSPKYLFRKEGQNVTLSCEQNLNHDAMYWYRQDPGQGLRLIYYSQIVNDFQKGDIAEGYSVSREKKESFPLTVTSAQKNPTAFYLCASSIYGAEVGGETQYFGPGTRLLVL.

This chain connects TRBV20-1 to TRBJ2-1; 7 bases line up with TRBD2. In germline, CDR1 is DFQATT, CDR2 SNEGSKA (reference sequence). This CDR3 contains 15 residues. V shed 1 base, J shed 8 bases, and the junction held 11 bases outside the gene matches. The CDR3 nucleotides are TGCAGTGCTAGAGGGGGATCCGGGGGGAGGTATGAGCAGTTCTTC. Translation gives CSARGGSGGRYEQFF.

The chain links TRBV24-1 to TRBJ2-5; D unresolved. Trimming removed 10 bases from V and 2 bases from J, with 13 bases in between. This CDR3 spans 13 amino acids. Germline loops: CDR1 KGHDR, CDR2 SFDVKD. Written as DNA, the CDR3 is TGTGCCACTGCCCCTAACCTTCAAGAGACCCAGTACTTC. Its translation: CATAPNLQETQYF.